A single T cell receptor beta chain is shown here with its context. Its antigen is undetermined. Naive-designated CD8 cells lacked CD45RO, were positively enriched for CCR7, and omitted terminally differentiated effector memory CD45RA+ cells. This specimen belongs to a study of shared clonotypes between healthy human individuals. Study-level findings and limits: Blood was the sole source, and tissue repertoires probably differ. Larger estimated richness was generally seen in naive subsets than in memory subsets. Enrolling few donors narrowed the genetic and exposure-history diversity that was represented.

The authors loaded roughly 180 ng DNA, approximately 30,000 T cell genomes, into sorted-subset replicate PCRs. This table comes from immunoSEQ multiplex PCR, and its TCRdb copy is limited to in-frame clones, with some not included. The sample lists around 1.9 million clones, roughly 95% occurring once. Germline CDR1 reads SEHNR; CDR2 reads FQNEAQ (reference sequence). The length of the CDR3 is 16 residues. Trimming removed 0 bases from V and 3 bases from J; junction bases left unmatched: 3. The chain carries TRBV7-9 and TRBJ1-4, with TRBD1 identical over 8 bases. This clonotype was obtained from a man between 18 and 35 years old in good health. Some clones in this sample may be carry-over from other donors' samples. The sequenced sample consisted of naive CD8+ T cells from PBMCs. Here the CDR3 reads CASSLARQGPNEKLFF. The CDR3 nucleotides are TGTGCCAGCAGCTTAGCTAGACAGGGGCCTAATGAAAAACTGTTTTTT.